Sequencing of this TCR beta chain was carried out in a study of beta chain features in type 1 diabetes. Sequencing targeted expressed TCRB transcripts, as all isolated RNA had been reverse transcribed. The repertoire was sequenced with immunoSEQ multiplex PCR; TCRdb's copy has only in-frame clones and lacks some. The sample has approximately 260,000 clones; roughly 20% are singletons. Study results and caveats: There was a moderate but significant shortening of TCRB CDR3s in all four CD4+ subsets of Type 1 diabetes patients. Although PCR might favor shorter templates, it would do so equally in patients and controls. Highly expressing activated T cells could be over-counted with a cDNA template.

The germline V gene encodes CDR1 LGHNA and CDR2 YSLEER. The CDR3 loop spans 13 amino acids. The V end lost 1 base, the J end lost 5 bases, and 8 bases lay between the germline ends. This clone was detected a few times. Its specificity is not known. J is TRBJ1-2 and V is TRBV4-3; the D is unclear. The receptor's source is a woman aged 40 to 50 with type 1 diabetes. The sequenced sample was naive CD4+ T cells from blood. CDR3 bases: TGCGCCAGCAGCCAAGTAGCAGAATATGGCTACACCTTC. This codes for CASSQVAEYGYTF.